This TCR beta chain was recovered during a study of siplizumab effects on memory and regulatory T cells. Study-level findings and limits: No more than a minor fraction of alloreactive clones could be traced back to unstimulated subsets. Naive or memory phenotype assignment was not possible for roughly 80-96% of proliferating CD4+ or CD8+ clones. Naive T cells seemed more diverse than memory cells and seemed major alloresponse contributors.

Details on this clone: Its specificity is not known.

From germline, CDR1 is LGHNA and CDR2 YNFKEQ. There are 14 residues in the CDR3. With 1 base removed from V and 3 bases from J, the gap between germline ends came to 9 bases. Roughly 95,000 TCR templates per sample were assayed. Clones were read by immunoSEQ multiplex PCR, and TCRdb kept only the in-frame ones, dropping some. The data hold about 75,000 clones, with roughly 93% observed a single time. The clonotype was recovered from a human donor in good health. The material sequenced was CD8+ T cells sorted from blood. The chain links TRBV4-2 to TRBJ1-1; D not certain. Written as DNA, the CDR3 is TGTGCCAGCAGCCAAGTGAAAGTGGACACTGAAGCTTTCTTT. It yields the protein CASSQVKVDTEAFF.